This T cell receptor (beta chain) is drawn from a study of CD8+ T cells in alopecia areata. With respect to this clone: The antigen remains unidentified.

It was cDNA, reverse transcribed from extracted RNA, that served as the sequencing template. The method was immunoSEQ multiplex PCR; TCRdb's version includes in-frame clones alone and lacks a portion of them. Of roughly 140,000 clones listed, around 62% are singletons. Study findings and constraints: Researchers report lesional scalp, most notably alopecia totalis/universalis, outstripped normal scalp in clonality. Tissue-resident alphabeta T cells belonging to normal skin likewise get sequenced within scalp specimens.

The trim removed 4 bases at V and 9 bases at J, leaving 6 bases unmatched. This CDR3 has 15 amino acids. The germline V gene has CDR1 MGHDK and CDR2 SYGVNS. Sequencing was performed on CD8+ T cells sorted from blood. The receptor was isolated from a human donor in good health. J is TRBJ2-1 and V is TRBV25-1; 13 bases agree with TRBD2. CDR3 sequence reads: CASSGGLAGYGEQFF. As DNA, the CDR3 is TGTGCCAGCAGTGGGGGACTAGCGGGATACGGTGAGCAGTTCTTC.